A single sample gave rise to the 27 T cell receptor beta chains below, sequenced in a study of cytomegalovirus exposure and HLA in healthy donors. The primer mix had 60 Vbeta and 13 Jbeta primers. Some clones are missing from TCRdb's copy, which holds only in-frame ones; the method was immunoSEQ multiplex PCR. The sample shows more than 150,000 clones, around 86% of them seen only once. Sequencing was performed on PBMCs. The source of these receptors is a man in his forties in good health and CMV-seropositive.

CDR3 DNA sequence: TGTGCCAGCAGGGGGGCGAGGGGAGAGGAGCAGTACTTC. Translating gives CASRGARGEEQYF. The chain joins TRBV2 to TRBJ2-7, with D possibly matching TRBD1 (6 bases). V lost 6 bases and J 7 bases, leaving 16 bases between the germline ends. Germline CDR1 is SNHLY and CDR2 is FYNNEI. The CDR3 extends over 13 amino acids.

To note about this clone: No conserved phenylalanine or tryptophan ends this CDR3, so it is likely a read error. Because the CDR3's place on the DNA is in doubt, the DNA is left out and the CDR3 is given as listed by TCRdb. The genes are TRBV6-1 and TRBJ2-7; the D call of TRBD2 is as the table states it, not checked on the DNA. The CDR3 numbers 12 amino acids, ends counted. Germline loops: CDR1 MNHNS, CDR2 SASEGT. The CDR3 spells CASSELPTSSPL.

The rearrangement uses TRBV7-6 and TRBJ1-1, with 7 bases that match TRBD1. This CDR3 region has 14 residues. The V and J ends lost 6 bases and 6 bases, in that order; junction bases with no gene match: 10. The germline CDR1 and CDR2 sequences are SGHVS and FNYEAQ. The CDR3 DNA reads as TGTGCCAGCAGGAGGGGGCCCGAGTACGCTGAAGCTTTCTTT. Translated: CASRRGPEYAEAFF.

J is TRBJ2-5 and V is TRBV18, with D possibly TRBD2 on 6 matching bases. V lost 1 base and J lost 0, with 12 bases in between. Per the germline V gene, CDR1 is KGHSH and CDR2 is LQKENI. CDR3 length: 16 amino acids. The CDR3 DNA follows: TGTGCCAGCTCACCACGGAGGGGATCGTACCAAGAGACCCAGTACTTC. It codes for CASSPRRGSYQETQYF.

V is TRBV19 and J is TRBJ1-5; D not resolved. The CDR3 has 11 residues. From germline, CDR1 is LNHDA and CDR2 SQIVND (reference sequence). CDR3 amino acids: CNRYSNQPQHF. The CDR3 bases are TGTAACAGATATAGCAATCAGCCCCAGCATTTT.

The V and J genes are TRBV18 and TRBJ2-7; TRBD1 matches at 10 bases. The CDR3 is made up of 16 amino acids. V dropped 0 bases and J dropped 6; count of bases not matched to a gene: 8. CDR1 KGHSH and CDR2 LQKENI come from the germline V gene. CDR3 in amino acids: CASSPPGQGSSFEQYF. CDR3 bases: TGTGCCAGCTCACCACCGGGACAGGGGAGTTCTTTCGAGCAGTACTTC.

This rearrangement joins TRBV5-1 to TRBJ2-2; 9 bases line up with TRBD1. This CDR3 comprises 17 residues. J lost 7 bases, V lost 0 bases, and 10 bases had no gene match. Germline CDR1 is SGHRS and CDR2 is YFSETQ. The CDR3, as DNA: TGCGCCAGCAGCTTGGGGTCGGGACAGGGTTCTGTCGGGGAGCTGTTTTTT. Translating it yields CASSLGSGQGSVGELFF.

V gene TRBV9 combines with J gene TRBJ1-4; 10 positions match TRBD1. Germline trimming cut 5 bases from V and 8 bases from J; bases unmatched to any gene: 9. The CDR3 is 15 amino acids. The germline CDR1 and CDR2 sequences are SGDLS and YYNGEE. The CDR3 region has the DNA TGTGCCAGCAGTAGAAGGACAGGGGGAGGGGAAAAACTGTTTTTT. Amino acid sequence: CASSRRTGGGEKLFF.

The chain links TRBV27 to TRBJ2-3, with a possible D match to TRBD2 (7 bases). Germline CDR1 and CDR2: MNHEY and SMNVEV (reference sequence). Trimming shortened V by 2 bases and J by 1 base, and 13 bases separated the two germline ends. There are 16 residues in the CDR3. DNA of the CDR3: TGTGCCAGCAGTTTAGTGCGGGGGCGAGGCACAGATACGCAGTATTTT. Translating it yields CASSLVRGRGTDTQYF.

The chain combines TRBV6-1 with TRBJ1-2; TRBD1 might be the D (6 bases). V shed 4 bases and J shed 4 bases, with 10 bases lying between them. The CDR3 runs 13 residues. Germline V CDR1 and CDR2: MNHNS, SASEGT. The CDR3 protein is CASSARDIYGYTF. The CDR3 nucleotides are TGTGCCAGCAGTGCCCGGGACATCTATGGCTACACCTTC.

CDR3 coding DNA: TGTGCCAGCAAGGAGGGAGACATGAACACTGAAGCTTTCTTT. This gives the protein CASKEGDMNTEAFF. This chain links TRBV14 with TRBJ1-1; D is uncertain. CDR3 length: 14 amino acids. Germline V gives CDR1 SGHDN, CDR2 FVKESK. V was trimmed by 7 bases and J by 0 bases, leaving 12 bases between them.

J is TRBJ1-6 and V is TRBV28, with D tentatively TRBD1 (6 bases). Germline V gene sequence: CDR1 MDHEN, CDR2 SYDVKM. This CDR3 has 15 amino acids. Trimming cost V 6 bases and J 2 bases, with 11 bases left between them. The CDR3 bases are TGTGCCAGCAGCGAGAGGGGGACCTATAATTCACCCCTCCACTTT. Translating it yields CASSERGTYNSPLHF.

This chain joins TRBV7-9 and TRBJ2-1, with 7 positions matching TRBD1. CDR3 length: 14 residues. Germline V CDR1 and CDR2: SEHNR, FQNEAQ (reference sequence). V lost 5 bases to trimming and J lost 6 bases; unmatched junction nucleotides: 7. The CDR3 region has the DNA TGTGCCAGCAGCGTACGACAGGGTTCCAATGAGCAGTTCTTC. The encoded protein is CASSVRQGSNEQFF.

As to this clone: Other DNA sequences in the sample encode the same CDR3. This rearrangement joins TRBV5-1 to TRBJ1-1, with TRBD1 identical over 11 bases. The CDR3 has 13 amino acids. Per the germline V gene, CDR1 is SGHRS and CDR2 is YFSETQ. With V trimmed by 2 bases and J by 8 bases, 2 bases remained unmatched. The CDR3 DNA reads as TGCGCCAGCAGCTTAGGACAGGGGGCAGAAGCTTTCTTT. It specifies CASSLGQGAEAFF.

The chain recombines TRBV10-3 with TRBJ1-1, with TRBD1 as a possible D gene (5 bases). V was pared by 2 bases and J by 8 bases, with 15 bases between. Germline CDR1 is ENHRY and CDR2 is SYGVKD. This CDR3 has 14 amino acids. CDR3 nucleotides: TGTGCCATCAGTGAGGCGGGGGAAATAGGCGAAGCTTTCTTT. Translated, it gives CAISEAGEIGEAFF.

This clone showed up just a few times. V gene TRBV15 combines with J gene TRBJ2-2; 11 positions agree with TRBD1. Germline CDR1 and CDR2: LNHNV and YYDKDF (reference sequence). V was clipped by 8 bases and J by 4 bases; unmatched bases: 6. The CDR3 totals 15 residues. The CDR3 DNA follows: TGTGCCACCCGCGATGGACAGGGGGCCACCGGGGAGCTGTTTTTT. Translating gives CATRDGQGATGELFF.

The chain has TRBV5-4 and TRBJ1-4; D ambiguous. The germline V gene encodes CDR1 SGHNT and CDR2 YYREEE (reference sequence). The CDR3 is 15 residues long. The germline V and J ends were trimmed by 4 bases and 7 bases, with 17 bases remaining between them. The CDR3 is CASSQTHNRGEKLFF. CDR3 DNA: TGTGCCAGCAGCCAGACACATAACCGGGGTGAAAAACTGTTTTTT. Looking up the rest from reference TRBV5-4 and TRBJ1-4 gives the full variable domain: ETGVTQSPTHLIKTRGQQVTLRCSSQSGHNTVSWYQQALGQGPQFIFQYYREEENGRGNFPPRFSGLQFPNYSSELNVNALELDDSALYLCASSQTHNRGEKLFFGSGTQLSVL.

This clone was counted only a few times. V gene TRBV4-2 combines with J gene TRBJ1-2; a possible D gene is TRBD1 (5 bases). Looked up from germline, CDR1 is LGHNA and CDR2 is YNFKEQ. CDR3 length equals 16 residues. The V and J ends lost 2 bases and 2 bases respectively, with 15 bases between them. The CDR3 protein is CASSQSRTTHNYGYTF. The CDR3 nucleotides are TGTGCCAGCAGCCAATCCCGGACAACGCACAACTATGGCTACACCTTC.

The V and J genes are TRBV2 and TRBJ1-2; possibly TRBD1 for D (5 bases). The V end lost 10 bases, the J end lost 3 bases, and 12 bases lay between the germline ends. The CDR3 loop spans 12 amino acids. From germline, CDR1 is SNHLY and CDR2 FYNNEI. DNA of the CDR3: TGTGCCACTCCAGGGTTGGACTATGGCTACACCTTC. Translation gives CATPGLDYGYTF.

Note on this clone: The same CDR3 can be traced to other DNA sequences in this sample. The chain couples TRBV5-1 to TRBJ1-2, with TRBD1 identical over 10 bases. The V segment lost 4 bases and the J segment 8 bases; nucleotides outside the gene matches: 14. Looked up from germline, CDR1 is SGHRS and CDR2 is YFSETQ. This CDR3 has 16 residues. The CDR3 DNA reads as TGCGCCAGCAGCCTAGAGCTACCGGGACAGGGGTTGGGCTACACCTTC. Protein: CASSLELPGQGLGYTF. The variable domain in full, completed from reference TRBV5-1 and TRBJ1-2, reads KAGVTQTPRYLIKTRGQQVTLSCSPISGHRSVSWYQQTPGQGLQFLFEYFSETQRNKGNFPGRFSGRQFSNSRSEMNVSTLELGDSALYLCASSLELPGQGLGYTFGSGTRLTVV.

This rearrangement joins TRBV11-2 to TRBJ1-1, with 7 bases lining up with TRBD1. This CDR3 has 17 amino acids. The germline CDR1 and CDR2 sequences are SGHAT and FQNNGV. With 4 bases clipped from V and 2 bases from J, the junction kept 13 bases outside the gene matches. Written as DNA, the CDR3 is TGTGCCAGCAGCTCAACGCGGTTCAGGGGGAGTAACACTGAAGCTTTCTTT. Its translation: CASSSTRFRGSNTEAFF.

Written as DNA, the CDR3 is TGCGCCAGCAGCTTGGGCACCCATAATAGGGAGGAAAAACTGTTTTTT. This gives the protein CASSLGTHNREEKLFF. The chain employs TRBV5-1 and TRBJ1-4; D gene uncertain. This CDR3 region has 16 residues. Per the germline V gene, CDR1 is SGHRS and CDR2 is YFSETQ. Trimming stripped 0 bases from V and 8 bases from J, with 17 bases between.

This chain connects TRBV30 to TRBJ2-7; 8 nucleotides line up with TRBD2. Germline assignment: CDR1 GTSNPN and CDR2 SVGIG (reference sequence). CDR3 size: 14 residues. J gave up 9 bases and V 0 bases, and 10 bases lay outside the gene matches. The CDR3 DNA sequence: TGTGCCTGGAGTGTACTGCCTCAGGCGGGAGGGCAGTACTTC. Protein product: CAWSVLPQAGGQYF.

The chain links TRBV27 to TRBJ1-4; 7 positions match TRBD1. J was trimmed by 7 bases and V by 1 base; bases with no gene match: 12. The CDR3 consists of 17 residues. The germline CDR1 and CDR2 sequences are MNHEY and SMNVEV (reference sequence). The CDR3 DNA follows: TGTGCCAGCAGTTTATATTCTCCAGGGGGAGTAAGTGAAAAACTGTTTTTT. This encodes CASSLYSPGGVSEKLFF.

This chain connects TRBV29-1 to TRBJ1-2; D remains unclear. V lost 3 bases, J lost 3 bases, and 8 bases lay in between. This CDR3 contains 12 residues. Looked up from germline, CDR1 is SQVTM and CDR2 is ANQGSEA. The CDR3 DNA is TGCAGCGTTGAGCCGGAGTACTATGGCTACACCTTC. Amino acid sequence: CSVEPEYYGYTF. The whole variable domain, filled in from reference TRBV29-1 and TRBJ1-2, reads SAVISQKPSRDICQRGTSLTIQCQVDSQVTMMFWYRQQPGQSLTLIATANQGSEATYESGFVIDKFPISRPNLTFSTLTVSNMSPEDSSIYLCSVEPEYYGYTFGSGTRLTVV.

The CDR3 protein is CASSLDGLAGGQTDTQYF. Written as DNA, the CDR3 is TGTGCCAGCAGCTTAGATGGACTAGCGGGGGGACAAACAGATACGCAGTATTTT. The V call is TRBV7-6, the J call TRBJ2-3, with TRBD2 identical over 14 bases. This CDR3 has 18 amino acids. V trimming: 1 base; J trimming: 3 bases; junction bases outside the gene matches: 6. From germline, CDR1 is SGHVS and CDR2 FNYEAQ.

The count of this clone is one. This rearrangement joins TRBV23-1 to TRBJ1-5; D unclear. TRBV23-1 is an ORF for which the function is uncertain. This CDR3 is 15 amino acids long. V lost 0 bases and J 3 bases, leaving 9 bases between the germline ends. This CDR3 is CASSQSCRSNQPQHF. In DNA form, the CDR3 reads TGCGCCAGCAGTCAATCCTGCAGGTCCAATCAGCCCCAGCATTTT.